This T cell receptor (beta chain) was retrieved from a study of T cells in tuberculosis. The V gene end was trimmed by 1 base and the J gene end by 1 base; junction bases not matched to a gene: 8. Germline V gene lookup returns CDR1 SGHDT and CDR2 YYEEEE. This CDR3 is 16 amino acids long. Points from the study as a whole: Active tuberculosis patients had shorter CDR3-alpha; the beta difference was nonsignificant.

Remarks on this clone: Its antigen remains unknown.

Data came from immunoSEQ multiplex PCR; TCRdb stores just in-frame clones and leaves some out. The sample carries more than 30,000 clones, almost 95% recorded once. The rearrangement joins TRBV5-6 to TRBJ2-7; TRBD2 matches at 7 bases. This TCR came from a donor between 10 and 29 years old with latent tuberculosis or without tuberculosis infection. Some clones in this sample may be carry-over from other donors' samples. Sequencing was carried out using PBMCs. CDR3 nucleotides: TGTGCCAGCAGCTTGTTGGGGACTACCTCTTCCTACGAGCAGTACTTC. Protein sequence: CASSLLGTTSSYEQYF.